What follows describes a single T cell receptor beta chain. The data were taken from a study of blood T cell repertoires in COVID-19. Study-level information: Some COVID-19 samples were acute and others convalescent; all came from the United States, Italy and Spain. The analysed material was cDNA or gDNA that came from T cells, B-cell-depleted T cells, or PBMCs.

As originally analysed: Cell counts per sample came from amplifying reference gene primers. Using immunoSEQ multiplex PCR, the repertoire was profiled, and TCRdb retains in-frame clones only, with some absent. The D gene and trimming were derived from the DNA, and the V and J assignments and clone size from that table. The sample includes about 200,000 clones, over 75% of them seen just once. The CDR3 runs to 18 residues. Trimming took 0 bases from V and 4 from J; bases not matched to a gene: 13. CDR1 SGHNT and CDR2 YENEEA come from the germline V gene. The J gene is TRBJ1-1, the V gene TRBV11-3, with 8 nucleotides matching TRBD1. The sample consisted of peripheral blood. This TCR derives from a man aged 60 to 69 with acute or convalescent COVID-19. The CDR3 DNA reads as TGTGCCAGCAGCTTAGATGGTCGACGGGGGGACAGGAGCACTGAAGCTTTCTTT. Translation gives CASSLDGRRGDRSTEAFF.